The TCR beta chain under discussion was sequenced for a study of early T cells in non-severe SARS-CoV-2 infection (dated by TCRdb to about 2021). In the study overall: Because TCR sequencing relied on bulk RNA taken from unsorted whole blood, pairing of alpha and beta chains was not possible. What the authors observed across the whole study: VDJdb matching was skewed toward anti-spike CD8 responses, so virus-specific expansions were likely underestimated and private and CD4 specificities were missed.

Library method: 5' RACE. Sequenced using a NextSeq 500. Unique molecular identifiers were attached to individual cDNA molecules in the TCR library protocol so that sequencing error and PCR bias could be corrected. Both TCR alpha and beta chains were sequenced, and tight co-correlation was observed between alpha and beta sequence abundances in each sample. The paper's processing steps were these. V gene, J gene and CDR3 annotation of TCR sequences was performed with Decombinator V4. Expanded TCRs were defined as changing significantly between any two time points under a Poisson model with p below 0.0001. TCR abundances were normalised to the total number of TCRs sequenced in each sample and reported as counts per million. MAIT TCRs were defined by TRAV1-2 paired with TRAJ12, TRAJ20 or TRAJ33, and iNKT TCRs by TRAV10 paired with TRAJ18. VDJdb, accessed 1 November 2021, was searched for CMV, EBV and SARS-CoV-2 annotated TCRs, with TCRs annotated for multiple antigens excluded. TCRdb applied fastp at Q25 and MiXCR to the public reads, then kept only in-frame beta chains. Merged by CDR3 protein, the rows form single entries marked with the most common genes and DNA. These V and J calls rely on TCRdb rather than the paper's analysis. The sample contains about 61,000 distinct CDR3 sequences, 10% to 11% of them found a single time. In total, the top ten clones hold under 2% of the sample.

The CDR3 holds 13 amino acids from the cysteine to the phenylalanine. The retained sequence is limited to the CDR3, 39 bases, with the frame set at the first base. The germline V gene encodes CDR1 MNHNY and CDR2 SVGAGI (reference sequence). The V and J ends are trimmed by 4 bases and 9 bases, leaving 15 bases between them. The study was a case-control design nested within a healthcare worker cohort in London, UK, with weekly nasopharyngeal swab PCR tests and blood sampling. Healthcare workers were recruited during the week of the UK lockdown, between 23 and 31 March 2020, and followed weekly for up to roughly 15 weeks. This clonotype has ten or more counts. Which antigen it targets is not known. There are no base qualities to consult, and no much larger clone falls within one base.

This clonotype was sampled from an adult who was a healthcare worker with PCR-confirmed SARS-CoV-2 infection or an uninfected control (not recorded which). The chain is made from TRBV6-6 and TRBJ1-1; the D gene cannot be named for sure. Input material: whole blood. The CDR3 protein: CASSSPEPPKAFF. The nucleotide sequence is given as TGTGCCAGCAGTTCCCCAGAGCCACCCAAAGCTTTCTTT.